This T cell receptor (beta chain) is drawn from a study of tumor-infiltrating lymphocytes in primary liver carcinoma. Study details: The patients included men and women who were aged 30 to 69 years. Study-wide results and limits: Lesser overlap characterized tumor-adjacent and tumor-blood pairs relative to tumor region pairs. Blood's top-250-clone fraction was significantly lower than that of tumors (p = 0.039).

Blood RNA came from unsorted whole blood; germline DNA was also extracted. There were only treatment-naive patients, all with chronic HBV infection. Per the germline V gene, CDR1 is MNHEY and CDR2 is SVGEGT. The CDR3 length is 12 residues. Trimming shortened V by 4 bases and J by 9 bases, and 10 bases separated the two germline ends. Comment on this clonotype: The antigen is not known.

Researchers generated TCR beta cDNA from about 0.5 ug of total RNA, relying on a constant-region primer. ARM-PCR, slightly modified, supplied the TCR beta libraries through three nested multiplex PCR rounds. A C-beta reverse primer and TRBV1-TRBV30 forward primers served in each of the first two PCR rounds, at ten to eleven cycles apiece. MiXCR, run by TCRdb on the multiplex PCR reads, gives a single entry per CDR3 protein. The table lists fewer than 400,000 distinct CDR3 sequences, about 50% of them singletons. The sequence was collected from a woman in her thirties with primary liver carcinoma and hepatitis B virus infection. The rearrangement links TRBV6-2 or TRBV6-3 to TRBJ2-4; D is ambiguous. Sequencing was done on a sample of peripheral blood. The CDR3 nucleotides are TGTGCCAGCAGTTTGGAATTAAGCATTCAGTACTTC. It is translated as CASSLELSIQYF.